These 9 T cell receptor beta chains came from one sample sequenced in a study of cytomegalovirus exposure and HLA in healthy donors. PCR employed 60 Vbeta and 13 Jbeta primers. Some clones are missing from TCRdb's copy, which holds only in-frame ones; the method was immunoSEQ multiplex PCR. The table lists around 220,000 clones, approximately 80% of them singletons. Sequencing was done on a sample of PBMCs. The receptors stem from a girl aged 5-17 years in good health and CMV-seronegative.

V is TRBV30 and J is TRBJ1-1; TRBD1 matches at 8 bases. Trimming at V came to 4 bases and at J to 3 bases, leaving 7 bases not matched to a gene. Germline loops: CDR1 GTSNPN, CDR2 SVGIG (reference sequence). CDR3 length: 14 amino acids. Written as DNA, the CDR3 is TGTGCCTGGAAAGACAGGGGATTGCACACTGAAGCTTTCTTT. Amino acid sequence: CAWKDRGLHTEAFF.

The chain has TRBV2 and TRBJ1-5; 7 nucleotides align to TRBD1. The CDR3 has 14 residues. Trimming took 6 bases from V and 3 from J; bases not matched to a gene: 5. CDR1 is SNHLY, CDR2 FYNNEI, per germline. The CDR3 loop is CASSRDSYNQPQHF. CDR3 coding DNA: TGTGCCAGCAGCCGGGACAGTTACAATCAGCCCCAGCATTTT.

V gene TRBV27 combines with J gene TRBJ1-2; D remains unclear. The CDR3 has 15 amino acids. V was cut by 7 bases and J by 2 bases, with 17 bases left in between. Per germline, CDR1 MNHEY and CDR2 SMNVEV (reference sequence). This CDR3 is CASKSQPGANYGYTF. In DNA form, the CDR3 reads TGTGCCAGCAAATCCCAGCCAGGCGCGAACTATGGCTACACCTTC.

Notes on this clone: The CDR3 does not end in the conserved phenylalanine or tryptophan, so this is likely a read error. The V and J genes are TRBV10-3 and TRBJ1-1; D gene unclear. Trimming took off 2 bases at V and 1 base at J, with 5 bases between the two ends. Germline loops: CDR1 ENHRY, CDR2 SYGVKD. The CDR3 runs to 13 residues. CDR3 nucleotides: TGTGCCATCAGTGAGCCAGGGAACACTGAAGCTTTCTCT. Translated: CAISEPGNTEAFS.

The rearrangement links TRBV28 to TRBJ1-3; TRBD1 is a possible D gene (6 bases). Trimming pared 3 bases from V and 4 bases from J, leaving 16 bases between. The V gene's germline CDR1 is MDHEN and CDR2 SYDVKM. The CDR3 sequence is 16 residues long. CDR3 coding DNA: TGTGCCAGCAGTTTTCAGGGGAGTTTAGGAGGAAACACCATATATTTT. Protein product: CASSFQGSLGGNTIYF.

V gene TRBV6-5 combines with J gene TRBJ1-2; D remains unclear. Germline-derived CDR1 and CDR2 are MNHEY and SVGAGI. The CDR3 has 13 amino acids. Trimming cost V 3 bases and J 4 bases, with 9 bases left between them. As DNA, the CDR3 is TGTGCCAGCAGTTATAAAGGGAGCTATGGCTACACCTTC. It translates to CASSYKGSYGYTF.

The chain uses TRBV7-2 and TRBJ2-3, with D maybe TRBD2 (5 bases). Per the germline V gene, CDR1 is SGHTA and CDR2 is FQGNSA. V was pared by 2 bases and J by 2 bases, with 14 bases between. This CDR3 is built from 16 residues. The CDR3 loop reads CASSLTRGGVTDTQYF. The CDR3 DNA sequence: TGTGCCAGCAGCTTAACTCGGGGTGGGGTCACAGATACGCAGTATTTT.

The chain links TRBV7-8 to TRBJ2-7, with TRBD1 matching over 9 bases. With 5 bases clipped from V and 3 bases from J, the junction kept 2 bases outside the gene matches. The CDR3 extends over 13 amino acids. Per the germline V gene, CDR1 is SGHVS and CDR2 is FQNEAQ. CDR3 sequence (DNA): TGTGCCAGCAGCCTGGACAGGGGCTACGAGCAGTACTTC. It is translated as CASSLDRGYEQYF.

V and J are TRBV27 and TRBJ2-1; 10 nucleotides match TRBD2. Trimming at V came to 7 bases and at J to 4 bases, leaving 7 bases not matched to a gene. The CDR3 has 15 amino acids. Germline V gene data show CDR1 as MNHEY and CDR2 as SMNVEV (reference sequence). Here the CDR3 DNA reads TGTGCCAGCAACTTAAGCGGGAGGGGATACAATGAGCAGTTCTTC. Its translation: CASNLSGRGYNEQFF.